This is a list of T cell receptor beta chains from one sample in a study of T cell responses to AZD1222 COVID-19 vaccine. Assay used: immunoSEQ multiplex PCR; TCRdb lists only in-frame clones, some missing. The repertoire holds some 94,000 clones, approximately 89% seen once, with approximately 5.3% in the top ten. Sequencing used peripheral blood, obtained 28 days after the second AZD1222 dose. Receptor source: an adult who received the AZD1222 COVID-19 vaccine. The CDR3 runs from the conserved cysteine through the conserved F or W. The order of the fields is J gene, clone size, D gene, V gene, CDR3 DNA, CDR3 protein. The D gene is left open where the match is weak. Clone size is not always given. Where it is, it says once, few, many or a class for expanded clones.

TRBJ1-2 | once | . | TRBV4-3 | TGCGCCAGCAGCCAAGTTACGACCGAAAGCTATGGCTACACCTTC | CASSQVTTESYGYTF
TRBJ1-2 | . | TRBD1 | TRBV5-1 | TGCGCCAGCAGCAGGGGAGGGCAGGGGGCGCGAGGTGACTATGGCTACACCTTC | CASSRGGQGARGDYGYTF
TRBJ2-6 | . | . | TRBV7-3 | TGTGCCAGCAGCTCCGTTGGAATGGGGTCCTCTGGGGCCAACGTCCTGACTTTC | CASSSVGMGSSGANVLTF
TRBJ2-7 | once | . | TRBV3-1/TRBV3-2 | TGTGCCAGCAGCCAAGACAGGCGGGCAGGGGCTTACGAGCAGTACTTC | CASSQDRRAGAYEQYF
TRBJ1-2 | . | . | TRBV3-1/TRBV3-2 | TGTGCCAGCAGGGGGGGGAACTATGGCTACACCTTC | CASRGGNYGYTF
TRBJ2-7 | . | . | TRBV11-2 | TGTGCCAGCAGCTATTCAGAGCAGTCCTGGGAGCAGTACTTC | CASSYSEQSWEQYF
TRBJ2-1 | . | TRBD1 | TRBV4-3 | TGCGCCAGCAGCCAAGATCCAGGGGGCTCCTACAATGAGCAGTTCTTC | CASSQDPGGSYNEQFF
TRBJ2-1 | . | TRBD1 | TRBV6-5 | TGTGCCAGCAGTTACTGGGACAGGGTGGGGCTCAATGAGCAGTTCTTC | CASSYWDRVGLNEQFF
TRBJ2-2 | . | . | TRBV5-1 | TGCGCCAGCAGCTTGTACACGAACACCGGGGAGCTGTTTTTT | CASSLYTNTGELFF
TRBJ2-1 | . | . | TRBV5-6 | TGTGCCAGCAGCTTGAGCGAGGGAGACGAGCAGTTCTTC | CASSLSEGDEQFF
TRBJ2-1 | . | . | TRBV15 | TGTGCCACCAGCAGAGGGGTTAGTATGAGATCGCAGTTCTTC | CATSRGVSMRSQFF
TRBJ1-1 | . | TRBD1 | TRBV5-6 | TGTGCCAGCAGCTTGGGTCAGGGGGCTGGGGCTTTCTTT | CASSLGQGAGAFF
TRBJ1-1 | . | . | TRBV5-1 | TGCGCCAGCATTGGGGTCGGGAACACTGAAGCTTTCTTT | CASIGVGNTEAFF
TRBJ2-2 | . | . | TRBV7-8 | TGTGCCAGCAGCTCCAAAACCGGGGAGCTGTTTTTT | CASSSKTGELFF
TRBJ2-3 | . | . | TRBV11-2 | TGTGCCAGCAGCTTAGGGGCTGATACGCAGTATTTT | CASSLGADTQYF
TRBJ1-5 | few | TRBD1 | TRBV2 | TGTGCCAGCAGCGGACAGGGGGAAAATCAGCCCCAGCATTTT | CASSGQGENQPQHF
TRBJ1-5 | . | . | TRBV19 | TGTGCCAGTAGTATCAGGGATAGCAATCAGCCCCAGCATTTT | CASSIRDSNQPQHF
TRBJ1-2 | . | . | TRBV7-9 | TGTGCCAGCAGTTCCCCTACGGGGTCTCATGGCTACACCTTC | CASSSPTGSHGYTF
TRBJ1-5 | . | . | TRBV6-5 | TGTGCCAGCAGGCCGCGGGACCCGCTTAGGCCCCAGCATTTT | CASRPRDPLRPQHF
TRBJ2-5 | . | TRBD2 | TRBV9 | TGTGCCAGCAGCGGTAGCGGGGACCAAGAGACCCAGTACTTC | CASSGSGDQETQYF
TRBJ1-2 | . | TRBD1 | TRBV7-9 | TGTGCCAGCCCCCGGACAGGGGACTATGGCTACACCTTC | CASPRTGDYGYTF
TRBJ1-4 | . | . | TRBV29-1 | TGCAGCGTTTCTCGGGTTTCAACTAATGAAAAACTGTTTTTT | CSVSRVSTNEKLFF
TRBJ1-6 | . | TRBD1 | TRBV6-5 | TGTGCCAGCAGTTACTATGACAGGGGTGGCTCACCCCTCCACTTT | CASSYYDRGGSPLHF
TRBJ2-7 | . | TRBD1 | TRBV3-1/TRBV3-2 | TGTGCCAGCAGCCATGACCGGACAGGGGCGTACGGGCAGTACTTC | CASSHDRTGAYGQYF
TRBJ1-2 | once | TRBD1 | TRBV2 | TGTGCCAGCAAAACAGGACAGGGTCACTATGGCTACACCTTC | CASKTGQGHYGYTF
TRBJ2-5 | . | . | TRBV7-8 | TGTGCCAGCAGTCCACGAGACGGGGGCCGCGAGACCCAGTACTTC | CASSPRDGGRETQYF
TRBJ2-6 | . | TRBD1 | TRBV19 | TGTGCCAGTAGTACGGGACAGGGCTTGGCTGGGGCCAACGTCCTGACTTTC | CASSTGQGLAGANVLTF
TRBJ1-5 | . | . | TRBV6-1 | TGTGCCAGCAGTGAGCGGCAGCAGCCCCAGCATTTT | CASSERQQPQHF
TRBJ2-3 | . | TRBD2 | TRBV7-9 | TGTGCCAGCAGCGATATGGGGACTAGCGGGGGGACAGATACGCAGTATTTT | CASSDMGTSGGTDTQYF
TRBJ1-4 | . | . | TRBV7-9 | TGTGCCAGCAGCACTACCGACAGTAAAACTGAAAAACTGTTTTTT | CASSTTDSKTEKLFF
TRBJ2-5 | . | . | TRBV7-6 | TGTGCCAGCAGCTTAGGGTCGGGGGCCCAAGAGACCCAGTACTTC | CASSLGSGAQETQYF
TRBJ1-1 | . | TRBD1 | TRBV3-1/TRBV3-2 | TGTGCCAGCAGCCGAATGACAGGGGACACTGAAGCTTTCTTT | CASSRMTGDTEAFF
TRBJ1-5 | . | TRBD1 | TRBV25-1 | TGTGCCAGCAGTGAATTCCCGGACAGGGTCCAGCATTTT | CASSEFPDRVQHF
TRBJ2-3 | . | . | TRBV5-4 | TGTGCCAGCAGTTCGGACTTCACAGATACGCAGTATTTT | CASSSDFTDTQYF
TRBJ2-1 | . | . | TRBV7-9 | TGTGCCAGCAGCTCAATCAGGGATGAGCAGTTCTTC | CASSSIRDEQFF
TRBJ2-3 | . | TRBD1 | TRBV5-6 | TGTGCCAGCAGCTGGGACGGGACAGGGGGCAGGGATACGCAGTATTTT | CASSWDGTGGRDTQYF
TRBJ2-7 | few | TRBD1 | TRBV29-1 | TGCAGCGCCCGACAGGGCGGCTACGAGCAGTACTTC | CSARQGGYEQYF
TRBJ1-2 | . | . | TRBV11-2 | TGTGCCAGCAGCTTAGCTCCTCGGGGAGATTGGACCTTC | CASSLAPRGDWTF
TRBJ1-2 | . | . | TRBV5-6 | TGTGCCAGCAGCTACGAGGGTACTAACTATGGCTACACCTTC | CASSYEGTNYGYTF
TRBJ2-3 | . | TRBD1 | TRBV19 | TGTGCCACTGGGACAGGGGGAGATACGCAGTATTTT | CATGTGGDTQYF
TRBJ2-2 | medium-sized | . | TRBV6-4 | TGTGCCAGCAGTGAGAACACCGGGGAGCTGTTTTTT | CASSENTGELFF
TRBJ2-1 | . | . | TRBV29-1 | TGCAGCGTTGGGTCGGCCAGCTCGTACCACAATGAGCAGTTCTTC | CSVGSASSYHNEQFF
TRBJ1-1 | . | . | TRBV7-9 | TGTGCCAGCAGCTACACAGAGTTTGAAGCTTTCTTT | CASSYTEFEAFF
TRBJ1-6 | . | . | TRBV21-1 | TGTGCCAGCAGCAGTTCGGAGGGCGCCTATAATTCACCCCTCCACTTT | CASSSSEGAYNSPLHF
TRBJ1-1 | . | TRBD1 | TRBV7-3 | TGTGCCAGCAGCTCATTTAGGGGGCCGAACACTGAAGCTTTCTTT | CASSSFRGPNTEAFF
TRBJ2-6 | . | TRBD1 | TRBV18 | TGTGCCAGCTCACCACCGGACAGGCCCTCTGGGGCCAACGTCCTGACTTTC | CASSPPDRPSGANVLTF
TRBJ2-2 | . | TRBD1 | TRBV5-6 | TGTGCCAGCAGAAGGACAGGGCCGAACACCGGGGAGCTGTTTTTT | CASRRTGPNTGELFF
TRBJ2-1 | few | . | TRBV11-2 | TGTGCCAGCAGCCGCCCACGTGGAAGGGGGCAGTTCTTC | CASSRPRGRGQFF
TRBJ2-7 | few | . | TRBV6-5 | TGTGCCAGCAGTCCCGGCGCCTCATTCTACGAGCAGTACTTC | CASSPGASFYEQYF